This entry lists 6 T cell receptor beta chains sequenced from one sample in a study of regulatory T cells in long-lasting Graves disease. Both iRepertoire HTBI primers and Arm-PCR of CDR3 regions were used to build the TCR beta libraries. TCRdb recomputed calls from the multiplex PCR reads with MiXCR, one row per CDR3 protein. Of approximately 480,000 distinct CDR3 sequences listed, around 16% are singletons. Time point reported: newly diagnosed GD, antithyroid drugs for less than 3 months. RNA extracted from PBMCs served as the sequencing template. This same sample was also part of a study on T cells in Graves' hyperthyroidism and ophthalmopathy.

Sequenced here: peripheral blood mononuclear cells (PBMCs), sampled at new diagnosis, from a patient treated with antithyroid drugs. The source of these receptors is a man aged 35 to 55 with Graves disease.

The rearrangement joins TRBV20-1 to TRBJ2-7, with 12 bases matching TRBD2. V lost 2 bases, J lost 3 bases, and 5 bases stayed unmatched. CDR3 length equals 15 residues. The germline gives CDR1 DFQATT, CDR2 SNEGSKA (reference sequence). The CDR3 DNA reads TGCAGTGCTAGATTTGGGACTAGCGGGTTCTACGAGCAGTACTTC. It translates to CSARFGTSGFYEQYF.

This clonotype was seen just once. This may come from a read error, since a much larger clone is one base off. V is TRBV6-2 or TRBV6-3 and J is TRBJ2-5; TRBD2 agrees at 11 bases. The germline V gene encodes CDR1 MNHEY and CDR2 SVGEGT. J lost 1 base, V lost 10 bases, and 5 bases had no gene match. This CDR3 comprises 14 residues. CDR3 loop: CANALAGAQETQYF. CDR3 in DNA: TGTGCCAATGCACTAGCGGGAGCCCAAGAGACCCAGTACTTC.

This clonotype was found many times. The chain links TRBV12-3 or TRBV12-4 to TRBJ2-7, with 10 bases aligning to TRBD2. The CDR3 spans 19 residues. The J segment lost 1 base and the V segment lost 0 bases, leaving 12 bases of the junction unmatched. CDR3 protein: CASSLARGLAGASSYEQYF. CDR3 sequence (DNA): TGTGCCAGCAGTTTAGCGAGGGGGCTAGCGGGGGCCTCTTCCTACGAGCAGTACTTC.

This rearrangement joins TRBV18 to TRBJ2-6; 7 bases line up with TRBD2. The V segment lost 2 bases and the J segment 2 bases; nucleotides outside the gene matches: 12. Looked up from germline, CDR1 is KGHSH and CDR2 is LQKENI. The CDR3 spans 19 residues. The chain's CDR3 is CASSPEIPNRGAGANVLTF. The CDR3 nucleotides are TGTGCCAGCTCACCAGAAATTCCGAATCGGGGGGCTGGGGCCAACGTCCTGACTTTC.

The rearrangement uses TRBV19 and TRBJ2-3; 10 bases line up with TRBD2. Germline-derived CDR1 and CDR2 are LNHDA and SQIVND (reference sequence). V gave up 3 bases and J gave up 0 bases; unmatched junction bases: 12. The CDR3 totals 19 residues. CDR3 in amino acids: CASSMRRTSGTSSTDTQYF. CDR3 sequence (DNA): TGTGCCAGTAGTATGAGGAGAACTAGCGGGACCTCTAGCACAGATACGCAGTATTTT.

The chain has TRBV7-2 and TRBJ2-2, with D possibly matching TRBD2 (5 bases). Looked up from germline, CDR1 is SGHTA and CDR2 is FQGNSA. The V end was cut by 9 bases, the J end by 5 bases, with 25 bases between. The CDR3 length is 17 residues. The CDR3 sequence: CARGPTGIRAQTGELFF. As DNA, the CDR3 is TGTGCCAGAGGTCCGACCGGGATCCGGGCTCAAACCGGGGAGCTGTTTTTT.